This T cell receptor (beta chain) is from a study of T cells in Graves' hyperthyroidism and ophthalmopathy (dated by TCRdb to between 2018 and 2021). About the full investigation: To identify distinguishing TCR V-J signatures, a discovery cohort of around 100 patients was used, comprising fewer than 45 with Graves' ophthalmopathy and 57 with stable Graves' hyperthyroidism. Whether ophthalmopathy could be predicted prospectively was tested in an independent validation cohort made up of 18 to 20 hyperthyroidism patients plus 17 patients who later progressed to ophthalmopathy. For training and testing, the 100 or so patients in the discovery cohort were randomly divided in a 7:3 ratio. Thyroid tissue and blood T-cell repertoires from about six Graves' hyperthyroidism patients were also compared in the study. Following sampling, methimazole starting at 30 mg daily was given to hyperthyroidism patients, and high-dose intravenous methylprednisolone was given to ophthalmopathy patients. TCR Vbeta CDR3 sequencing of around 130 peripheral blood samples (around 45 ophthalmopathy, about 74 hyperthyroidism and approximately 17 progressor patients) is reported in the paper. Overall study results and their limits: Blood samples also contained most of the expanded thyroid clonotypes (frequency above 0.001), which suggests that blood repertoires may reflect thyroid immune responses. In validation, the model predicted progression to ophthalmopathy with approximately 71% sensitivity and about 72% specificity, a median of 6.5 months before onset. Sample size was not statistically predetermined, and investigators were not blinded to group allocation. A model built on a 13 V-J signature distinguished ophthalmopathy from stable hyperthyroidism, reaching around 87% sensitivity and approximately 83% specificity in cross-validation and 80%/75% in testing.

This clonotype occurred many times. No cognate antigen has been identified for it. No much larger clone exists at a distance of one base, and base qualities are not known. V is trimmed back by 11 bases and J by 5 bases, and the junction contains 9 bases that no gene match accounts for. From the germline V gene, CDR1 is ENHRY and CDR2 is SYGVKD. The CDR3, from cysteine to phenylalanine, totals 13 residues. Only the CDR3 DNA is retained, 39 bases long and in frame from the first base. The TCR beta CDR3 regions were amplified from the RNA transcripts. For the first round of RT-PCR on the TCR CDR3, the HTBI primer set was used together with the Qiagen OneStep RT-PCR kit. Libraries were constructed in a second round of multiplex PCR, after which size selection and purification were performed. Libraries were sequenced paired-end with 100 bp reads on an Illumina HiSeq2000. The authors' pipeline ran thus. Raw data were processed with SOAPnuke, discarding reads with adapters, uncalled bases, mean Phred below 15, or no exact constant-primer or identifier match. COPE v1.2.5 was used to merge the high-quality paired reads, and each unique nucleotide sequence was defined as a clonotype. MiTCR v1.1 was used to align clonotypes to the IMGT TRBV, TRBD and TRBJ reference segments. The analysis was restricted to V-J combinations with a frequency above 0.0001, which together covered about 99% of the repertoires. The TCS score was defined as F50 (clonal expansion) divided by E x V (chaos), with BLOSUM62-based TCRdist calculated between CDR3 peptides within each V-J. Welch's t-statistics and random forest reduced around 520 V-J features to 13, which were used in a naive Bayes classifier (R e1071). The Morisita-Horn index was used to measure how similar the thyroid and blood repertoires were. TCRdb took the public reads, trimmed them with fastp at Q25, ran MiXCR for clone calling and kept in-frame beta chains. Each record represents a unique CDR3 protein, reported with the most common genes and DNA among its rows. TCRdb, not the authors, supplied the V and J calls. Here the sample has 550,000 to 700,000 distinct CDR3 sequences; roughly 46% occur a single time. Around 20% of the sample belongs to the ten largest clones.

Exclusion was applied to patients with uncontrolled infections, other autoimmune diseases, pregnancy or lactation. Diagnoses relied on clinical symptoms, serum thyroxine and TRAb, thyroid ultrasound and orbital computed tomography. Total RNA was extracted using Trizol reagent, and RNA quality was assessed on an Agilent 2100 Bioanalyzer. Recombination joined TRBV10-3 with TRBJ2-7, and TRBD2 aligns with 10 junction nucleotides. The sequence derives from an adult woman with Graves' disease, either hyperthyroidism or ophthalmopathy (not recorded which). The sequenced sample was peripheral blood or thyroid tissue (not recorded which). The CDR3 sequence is CAALGLAEDEQYF. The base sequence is TGTGCCGCACTCGGACTAGCGGAAGACGAGCAGTACTTC.